A single sample gave rise to the 17 T cell receptor beta chains below, sequenced in a study of blood T cell repertoires in COVID-19. Profiling relied on immunoSEQ multiplex PCR, and the TCRdb table lists in-frame clones only, not all of them. This table has about 310,000 clones, 87% appearing once. The specimen sequenced was peripheral blood. The source is a woman aged 50 to 60 who had recovered from COVID-19.

The CDR3 here is CASSPKRVDGELFF. DNA of the CDR3: TGTGCCAGCAGCCCTAAGAGGGTTGACGGGGAGCTGTTTTTT. The V gene is TRBV9, the J gene TRBJ2-2; tentatively, D is TRBD2 (5 bases). Germline CDR1 and CDR2: SGDLS and YYNGEE. The CDR3 totals 14 residues. With 4 bases removed from V and 7 bases from J, the gap between germline ends came to 14 bases.

To note about this clone: The same CDR3 arises from other DNA sequences in this sample as well. The gene calls are TRBV3-1 (or the pseudogene TRBV3-2) and TRBJ2-3, with D maybe TRBD2 (6 bases). Trimming removed 0 bases at V and 6 bases at J, with 7 bases between. Germline V gene lookup returns CDR1 LGHDT and CDR2 YNNKEL (reference sequence). The CDR3 extends over 13 amino acids. The CDR3, as DNA: TGTGCCAGCAGCCAAGATCGGGGGGATACGCAGTATTTT. Translated, it gives CASSQDRGDTQYF.

This clone was observed a handful of times. This chain connects TRBV29-1 to TRBJ2-1; possibly TRBD2 for D (6 bases). The CDR3 has 13 residues. The V gene's germline CDR1 is SQVTM and CDR2 ANQGSEA. The germline V and J ends were trimmed by 7 bases and 0 bases, with 10 bases remaining between them. The CDR3 is CSGGTVSYNEQFF. In nucleotides, the CDR3 is TGCAGCGGAGGGACTGTCTCCTACAATGAGCAGTTCTTC.

The J gene is TRBJ2-7, the V gene TRBV15; D perhaps matches TRBD1 (6 bases). Germline V gene lookup returns CDR1 LNHNV and CDR2 YYDKDF (reference sequence). Trimming cost V 1 base and J 2 bases, with 15 bases left between them. The CDR3 sequence is 16 residues long. The CDR3 loop is CATSRAGASVTYEQYF. The CDR3 DNA reads as TGTGCCACCAGCAGAGCAGGGGCCTCCGTAACCTACGAGCAGTACTTC.

V and J are TRBV5-1 and TRBJ2-1; 10 nucleotides agree with TRBD1. V lost 2 bases to trimming and J lost 7 bases; unmatched junction nucleotides: 9. This CDR3 spans 16 amino acids. CDR1 SGHRS and CDR2 YFSETQ come from the germline V gene. This CDR3 reads CASSFRDRGERNEQFF. CDR3 bases: TGCGCCAGCAGCTTCCGGGACAGGGGTGAGAGGAATGAGCAGTTCTTC.

The chain carries TRBV11-3 and TRBJ1-6; D call uncertain. The CDR3 loop spans 16 amino acids. CDR1 SGHNT and CDR2 YENEEA come from the germline V gene. Trimming stripped 7 bases from V and 1 base from J, with 14 bases between. CDR3 loop: CASTKAYGSYNSPLHF. Here the CDR3 DNA reads TGTGCCAGCACCAAAGCCTACGGGTCCTATAATTCACCCCTCCACTTT. The full variable domain, with the rest looked up from reference TRBV11-3 and TRBJ1-6, is EAGVVQSPRYKIIEKKQPVAFWCNPISGHNTLYWYLQNLGQGPELLIRYENEEAVDDSQLPKDRFSAERLKGVDSTLKIQPAELGDSAVYLCASTKAYGSYNSPLHFGNGTRLTVT.

This chain connects TRBV7-2 to TRBJ1-6, with D unresolved. The V end was cut by 2 bases, the J end by 9 bases, with 17 bases between. The CDR3 runs to 16 residues. Germline lookup yields CDR1 SGHTA and CDR2 FQGNSA. DNA for the CDR3: TGTGCCAGCAGCTTACTCCCGACCCAGGAAGGTTCACCCCTCCACTTT. Residues: CASSLLPTQEGSPLHF.

This clone occurred once. CDR3 bases: TGTGCCAGCAGTCCGCAACGACAGAACACTGAAGCTTTCTTT. Protein product: CASSPQRQNTEAFF. The chain links TRBV6-5 to TRBJ1-1; D call uncertain. From germline, CDR1 is MNHEY and CDR2 SVGAGI. The CDR3 covers 14 residues. V was cut by 5 bases and J by 1 base, with 11 bases left in between.

The chain joins TRBV10-2 to TRBJ2-7; the D gene is possibly TRBD2 (6 bases). V lost 6 bases to trimming and J lost 0 bases, with 18 bases between them. Per the germline V gene, CDR1 is WSHSY and CDR2 is SAAADI. The CDR3 extends over 16 amino acids. Written as DNA, the CDR3 is TGCGCCAGCAGGCCAGCCGGGGGTATTGACTCCTACGAGCAGTACTTC. Translation gives CASRPAGGIDSYEQYF.

This chain uses TRBV10-2 with TRBJ2-7; possible D gene TRBD1, 5 bases. V was trimmed by 0 bases and J by 2 bases, leaving 11 bases between them. The CDR3 contains 15 residues. CDR1 and CDR2 from the germline V gene are WSHSY and SAAADI. The CDR3 nucleotides read TGCGCCAGCAGTGAGTCGGTGGGGCGAACCTACGAGCAGTACTTC. Residues: CASSESVGRTYEQYF.

The DNA of the CDR3 is TGTGCCAGCAGCCAACGGGTTAGTGGAAACACCATATATTTT. Translated, it gives CASSQRVSGNTIYF. This chain connects TRBV3-1 (or the pseudogene TRBV3-2) to TRBJ1-3; D remains unclear. CDR1 and CDR2 (germline): LGHDT, YNNKEL (reference sequence). There are 14 residues in the CDR3. Trimming took 2 bases from V and 3 from J, leaving 8 bases between them.

The chain uses TRBV7-9 and TRBJ2-1, with 8 bases lining up with TRBD2. This CDR3 is 18 amino acids long. V gave up 5 bases and J gave up 5 bases; unmatched junction bases: 17. CDR1 is SEHNR and CDR2 is FQNEAQ in the germline V gene (reference sequence). CDR3 nucleotide sequence: TGTGCCAGCAGCCAACGCGCCACACCGGGACTAGACAACAATGAGCAGTTCTTC. It yields the protein CASSQRATPGLDNNEQFF. The entire variable domain, with the rest obtained from reference TRBV7-9 and TRBJ2-1, is as follows: DTGVSQNPRHKITKRGQNVTFRCDPISEHNRLYWYRQTLGQGPEFLTYFQNEAQLEKSRLLSDRFSAERPKGSFSTLEIQRTEQGDSAMYLCASSQRATPGLDNNEQFFGPGTRLTVL.

The chain combines TRBV19 with TRBJ2-3, with D maybe TRBD2 (5 bases). The germline V gene has CDR1 LNHDA and CDR2 SQIVND (reference sequence). The CDR3 loop spans 11 amino acids. Deletions cut 6 bases from V and 9 bases from J, with 10 bases between. The CDR3 loop reads CASRSGDTQYF. CDR3 DNA: TGTGCCAGTAGAAGCGGAGACACGCAGTATTTT.

The J gene is TRBJ1-4, the V gene TRBV18; D gene ambiguous. The CDR3 is made up of 15 amino acids. Germline lookup yields CDR1 KGHSH and CDR2 LQKENI. V lost 2 bases and J lost 0, with 7 bases in between. The chain's CDR3 is CASSPSEPTNEKLFF. CDR3 DNA: TGTGCCAGCTCACCATCGGAGCCAACTAATGAAAAACTGTTTTTT. Full variable domain (missing parts from reference TRBV18 and TRBJ1-4): NAGVMQNPRHLVRRRGQEARLRCSPMKGHSHVYWYRQLPEEGLKFMVYLQKENIIDESGMPKERFSAEFPKEGPSILRIQQVVRGDSAAYFCASSPSEPTNEKLFFGSGTQLSVL.

The rearrangement joins TRBV19 to TRBJ2-5, with D perhaps matching TRBD2 (6 bases). V gave up 5 bases and J gave up 5 bases, with 18 bases separating them. This CDR3 spans 15 amino acids. Germline V CDR1 and CDR2: LNHDA, SQIVND (reference sequence). CDR3 sequence: CASSPWLGGGETQYF. The CDR3 coding sequence is TGTGCCAGTAGTCCGTGGCTGGGAGGAGGGGAGACCCAGTACTTC.

The chain joins TRBV24-1 to TRBJ1-1; 7 bases fit TRBD1. CDR1 KGHDR and CDR2 SFDVKD come from the germline V gene. Germline trimming cut 8 bases from V and 7 bases from J; bases unmatched to any gene: 15. CDR3 length: 15 amino acids. The CDR3 DNA reads as TGTGCCACCACCGTAACCTCGGGACAGAGTTTTGAAGCTTTCTTT. The encoded protein is CATTVTSGQSFEAFF.

V is TRBV4-1 and J is TRBJ2-3, with 10 positions matching TRBD2. The CDR3 contains 15 residues. Germline-derived CDR1 and CDR2 are MGHRA and YSYEKL. V was pared by 6 bases and J by 4 bases, with 7 bases of the junction left unmatched. CDR3: CASSQSGGASDTQYF. The CDR3 region has the DNA TGCGCCAGCAGTCAAAGCGGGGGGGCTTCAGATACGCAGTATTTT.